These 15 T cell receptor beta chains came from one sample sequenced in a study of blood T cell repertoires in COVID-19. Clones were read by immunoSEQ multiplex PCR, and TCRdb kept only the in-frame ones, dropping some. The sample shows 250,000 to 300,000 clones, under 90% of them seen only once. Sequencing used PBMCs or T cells enriched from blood (not recorded which). The receptors were gathered from a woman between 40 and 50 years old who had recovered from COVID-19.

This clone occurred once. The chain recombines TRBV5-1 with TRBJ2-2; 7 nucleotides line up with TRBD1. Germline-derived CDR1 and CDR2 are SGHRS and YFSETQ. With 4 bases clipped from V and 1 base from J, the junction kept 7 bases outside the gene matches. The CDR3 is made up of 16 amino acids. The CDR3 region has the DNA TGCGCCAGCAGCCATGGGGACAGAAGGAACACCGGGGAGCTGTTTTTT. This sequence encodes CASSHGDRRNTGELFF.

The chain employs TRBV9 and TRBJ2-3; 11 positions agree with TRBD2. Germline V gene data show CDR1 as SGDLS and CDR2 as YYNGEE. With 3 bases clipped from V and 1 base from J, the junction kept 1 base outside the gene matches. The CDR3 is 15 amino acids. The DNA of the CDR3 is TGTGCCAGCAGCGGGACTAGCGGGCGCACAGATACGCAGTATTTT. Translation gives CASSGTSGRTDTQYF. Drawing the rest from reference TRBV9 and TRBJ2-3, the complete variable domain is DSGVTQTPKHLITATGQRVTLRCSPRSGDLSVYWYQQSLDQGLQFLIQYYNGEERAKGNILERFSAQQFPDLHSELNLSSLELGDSALYFCASSGTSGRTDTQYFGPGTRLTVL.

The chain couples TRBV7-6 to TRBJ1-3; D not certain. Germline values: CDR1 SGHVS, CDR2 FNYEAQ. The length of the CDR3 is 16 residues. Trimming took off 1 base at V and 0 bases at J, with 10 bases between the two ends. The CDR3 bases are TGTGCCAGCAGCTTAGACAGAGTGGGCTCTGGAAACACCATATATTTT. This translates into CASSLDRVGSGNTIYF.

V usage is TRBV4-1 and J usage is TRBJ2-2, with 14 bases lining up with TRBD2. This CDR3 region has 14 residues. CDR1 is MGHRA and CDR2 is YSYEKL in the germline V gene. Losses at the gene ends were 6 bases for V and 8 bases for J; bases not matched to a gene: 2. The CDR3, as DNA: TGCGCCAGCAGGGGACTAGCGGGAGTTGGGGAGCTGTTTTTT. Residues: CASRGLAGVGELFF.

A single count supports this clone. The CDR3 sequence is CASSRGGGRSNTGELFF. The CDR3 DNA is TGCGCCAGCAGCCGGGGGGGCGGAAGATCGAACACCGGGGAGCTGTTTTTT. This chain uses TRBV5-1 with TRBJ2-2, with 8 bases aligning to TRBD2. Germline V gene lookup returns CDR1 SGHRS and CDR2 YFSETQ. J was trimmed by 0 bases and V by 4 bases; bases with no gene match: 8. There are 17 residues in the CDR3.

The gene calls are TRBV14 and TRBJ1-2; tentative D call: TRBD1 (5 bases). The CDR3 is made up of 13 amino acids. Germline assignment: CDR1 SGHDN and CDR2 FVKESK. V was pared by 2 bases and J by 10 bases, with 14 bases between. The DNA for the CDR3 is TGTGCCAGCAGCCAATCCCAGGACACTCTCTACACCTTC. The encoded protein is CASSQSQDTLYTF.

The genes are TRBV11-2 and TRBJ2-7, with a weak D call TRBD2 (5 bases). Per germline, CDR1 SGHAT and CDR2 FQNNGV. The V end was cut by 5 bases, the J end by 3 bases, with 20 bases between. The CDR3 runs to 16 residues. The DNA of the CDR3 is TGTGCCAGCAGCCTTAGTGCTAGGCTAGCTAACTACGAGCAGTACTTC. Its translation is CASSLSARLANYEQYF. Looking up the rest from reference TRBV11-2 and TRBJ2-7 gives the full variable domain: EAGVAQSPRYKIIEKRQSVAFWCNPISGHATLYWYQQILGQGPKLLIQFQNNGVVDDSQLPKDRFSAERLKGVDSTLKIQPAKLEDSAVYLCASSLSARLANYEQYFGPGTRLTVT.

This chain connects TRBV5-4 to TRBJ2-2; D is perhaps TRBD2 (6 bases). Germline loops: CDR1 SGHNT, CDR2 YYREEE (reference sequence). The length of the CDR3 is 15 residues. The V and J ends lost 5 bases and 1 base respectively, with 12 bases between them. The CDR3 region has the DNA TGTGCCAGCAGTTCCGGGACTGTGAACACCGGGGAGCTGTTTTTT. Residues: CASSSGTVNTGELFF. Using reference TRBV5-4 and TRBJ2-2 for the parts outside the CDR3, the full variable domain is ETGVTQSPTHLIKTRGQQVTLRCSSQSGHNTVSWYQQALGQGPQFIFQYYREEENGRGNFPPRFSGLQFPNYSSELNVNALELDDSALYLCASSSGTVNTGELFFGEGSRLTVL.

The V gene is TRBV11-2, the J gene TRBJ2-5, with TRBD1 as a possible D gene (5 bases). V was pared by 6 bases and J by 0 bases, with 14 bases between. Germline V CDR1 and CDR2: SGHAT, FQNNGV. This CDR3 has 15 amino acids. This chain's CDR3 is CASSSTQGYQETQYF. CDR3 nucleotides: TGTGCCAGCAGTTCTACCCAGGGTTACCAAGAGACCCAGTACTTC.

This clone has at least ten counts. CDR3 DNA sequence: TGTGCCAGCAGCTCGGGACAGGGGAGATACAATGAGCAGTTCTTC. Amino acids: CASSSGQGRYNEQFF. The chain recombines TRBV11-1 with TRBJ2-1; TRBD1 matches at 10 bases. The CDR3 extends over 15 amino acids. Trimming cost V 4 bases and J 4 bases; bases outside gene matches: 4. The germline CDR1 and CDR2 sequences are SGHAT and FQDESV (reference sequence).

The chain combines TRBV5-1 with TRBJ2-1; 9 nucleotides match TRBD2. The trim removed 4 bases at V and 5 bases at J, leaving 7 bases unmatched. CDR3 length: 15 amino acids. Germline lookup yields CDR1 SGHRS and CDR2 YFSETQ. The CDR3: CASSQISGGDNEQFF. The CDR3 nucleotides are TGCGCCAGCAGCCAGATTAGCGGGGGAGACAATGAGCAGTTCTTC.

The V and J genes are TRBV7-3 and TRBJ2-5; 8 bases are a match to TRBD1. Germline V gives CDR1 SGHTA, CDR2 FQGTGA. The CDR3 spans 16 residues. The junction had 10 bases not matched to a gene; V was cut back by 7 bases and J by 0 bases. The CDR3 nucleotides are TGTGCCAGCAACAGGCAGGGGGCTAGAAACCAAGAGACCCAGTACTTC. Translated: CASNRQGARNQETQYF.

The rearrangement links TRBV9 to TRBJ2-3; 10 bases agree with TRBD2. J gave up 4 bases and V 2 bases, and 13 bases lay outside the gene matches. Germline CDR1 and CDR2: SGDLS and YYNGEE. The CDR3 contains 18 residues. The CDR3 DNA is TGTGCCAGCAGCGTCTACCCATTAGCTAGCGGGAGATCAGATACGCAGTATTTT. Protein: CASSVYPLASGRSDTQYF. The full variable domain, its missing parts supplied by reference TRBV9 and TRBJ2-3, is DSGVTQTPKHLITATGQRVTLRCSPRSGDLSVYWYQQSLDQGLQFLIQYYNGEERAKGNILERFSAQQFPDLHSELNLSSLELGDSALYFCASSVYPLASGRSDTQYFGPGTRLTVL.

V usage is TRBV27 and J usage is TRBJ1-2, with 7 bases that match TRBD1. The CDR3 is made up of 13 amino acids. V was clipped by 3 bases and J by 5 bases; unmatched bases: 3. Germline V gene sequence: CDR1 MNHEY, CDR2 SMNVEV (reference sequence). The CDR3 spells CASSFGRGYGYTF. The CDR3 DNA follows: TGTGCCAGCAGTTTCGGCAGGGGGTATGGCTACACCTTC.

The V call is TRBV4-1, the J call TRBJ1-3; D unclear. V was clipped by 1 base and J by 0 bases, with 13 bases between them. The CDR3 runs 17 residues. From germline, CDR1 is MGHRA and CDR2 YSYEKL. The chain's CDR3 is CASSQGLLRSSGNTIYF. CDR3 sequence (DNA): TGCGCCAGCAGCCAAGGGTTACTGAGGAGCTCTGGAAACACCATATATTTT.